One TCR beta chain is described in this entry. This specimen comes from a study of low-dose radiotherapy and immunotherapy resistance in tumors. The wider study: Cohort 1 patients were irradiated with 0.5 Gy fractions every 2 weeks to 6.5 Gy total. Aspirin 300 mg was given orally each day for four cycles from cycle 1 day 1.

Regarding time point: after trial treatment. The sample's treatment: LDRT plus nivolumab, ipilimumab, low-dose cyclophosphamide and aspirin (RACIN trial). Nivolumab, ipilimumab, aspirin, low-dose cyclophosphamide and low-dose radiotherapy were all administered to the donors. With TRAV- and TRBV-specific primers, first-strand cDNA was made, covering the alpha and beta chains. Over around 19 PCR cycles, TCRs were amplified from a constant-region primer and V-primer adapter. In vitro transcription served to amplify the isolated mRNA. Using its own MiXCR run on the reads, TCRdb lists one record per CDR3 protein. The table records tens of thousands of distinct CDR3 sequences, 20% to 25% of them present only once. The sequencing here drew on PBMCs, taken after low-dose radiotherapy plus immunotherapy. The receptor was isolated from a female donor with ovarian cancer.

CDR3 sequence: CASSLKGQSILAKNIQYF. Here the CDR3 DNA reads TGTGCCAGCAGTTTAAAGGGACAGAGTATACTAGCCAAAAACATTCAGTACTTC. The V and J genes are TRBV27 and TRBJ2-4, with TRBD1 matching 7 bases. J was trimmed by 0 bases and V by 2 bases; bases with no gene match: 10. CDR1 is MNHEY and CDR2 is SMNVEV in the germline V gene (reference sequence). The CDR3 covers 18 residues.